The TCR beta chain described here comes from a study of Graves' ophthalmopathy and Graves' hyperthyroidism listed by TCRdb under 2018. Background for the entire study: Hyperthyroidism was defined as stable when no progression to ophthalmopathy occurred within 18 months of follow-up. A discovery set of more than 90 patients (about 45 ophthalmopathy, fewer than 60 stable hyperthyroidism) was enrolled to explore V-J signatures distinguishing ophthalmopathy from hyperthyroidism. Following sampling, methimazole starting at 30 mg daily was administered to hyperthyroidism patients, and high-dose intravenous methylprednisolone was administered to ophthalmopathy patients. T-cell repertoires of thyroid tissue and blood were compared in five or six hyperthyroidism patients. In total, 135 blood samples were TCR-sequenced: approximately 42 ophthalmopathy, approximately 75 hyperthyroidism and about 17 hyperthyroidism-to-ophthalmopathy patients. The study used TCR beta repertoire signatures to distinguish Graves' ophthalmopathy from Graves' hyperthyroidism and to predict progression to ophthalmopathy. For independent validation, a separate cohort was made up of about 18 hyperthyroidism patients plus 17 patients who later progressed from hyperthyroidism to ophthalmopathy. Overall results and qualifications from the work: In validation, the model predicted ophthalmopathy progression with over 60% sensitivity and roughly 72% specificity; 12 predicted patients were CT-confirmed with GO in a median of around 6 months. Most expanded thyroid clonotypes with a frequency above 0.001 also appeared in blood, which suggests that blood repertoires may reflect the immune response in the thyroid. No statistical method was used to set the sample size in advance, and the investigators knew which group each participant was assigned to. In cross-validation, the 13-signature model distinguished ophthalmopathy from stable hyperthyroidism with around 86% sensitivity and 81.08% specificity, while in the test set the corresponding values were about 80% and 75%.

Hyperthyroidism patients were newly diagnosed, were aged 18 to 65 years, and had a disease duration under 2 months. Patients with other autoimmune diseases, uncontrolled infections, pregnancy or lactation were excluded from the study. Diagnosis was based on clinical symptoms, serum thyroxine, TRAb, thyroid ultrasound and orbital computed tomography. Trizol reagent was used to extract the total RNA, and its quality was then checked on an Agilent 2100 Bioanalyzer. Concerning this clonotype: Its specific antigen is unknown. No much larger clone exists at a distance of one base, and base qualities are not known.

Its CDR3 holds 17 amino acids, cysteine through phenylalanine. Only the CDR3 DNA is retained, 51 bases long and in frame from the first base. Cut back by 5 bases and 0 bases, the V and J ends lie 14 bases apart. Looking up the germline V gene yields CDR1 MDHEN and CDR2 SYDVKM. For repertoire sequencing, the TCR beta CDR3 regions were amplified from RNA transcripts. HTBI primers and the Qiagen OneStep RT-PCR kit were used in a first-round RT-PCR, which was followed by a second-round multiplex PCR, size selection and purification. The libraries underwent paired-end sequencing with 100 bp reads on an Illumina HiSeq2000. The authors' pipeline ran thus. Reads were processed with SOAPnuke, discarding reads with adapters, uncalled bases, mean Phred below 15, or no exact constant-primer or identifier match. COPE v1.2.5 was used to merge high-quality paired reads. Unique nucleotide sequences were defined as clonotypes and aligned to IMGT TRB V, D and J references using MiTCR v1.1. Only V-J combinations with frequency above 0.0001 were analysed, covering around 99% of repertoires. For each V-J combination, a TCR clonal expansion and chaos score was defined as F50 clonal expansion divided by the chaos observed in the TCRdist matrix. Welch's t-statistics and random forest were used to narrow the features down to around twelve V-J combinations, which were then fed into a naive Bayes classifier. Thyroid-blood repertoire similarity was quantified with the Morisita-Horn index. In-frame beta chains were kept once TCRdb had trimmed the public reads at Q25 with fastp and called clones with MiXCR. Each CDR3 protein appears once, grouped with its most common genes and DNA. Clone size and V and J calls follow TCRdb, not the original study. Present in this sample are over a million distinct CDR3 sequences, about 38% of which were seen just once. The ten largest account for 11% of the sample.

This receptor was obtained from an adult man with Graves' hyperthyroidism. Here the chain combines TRBV28 and TRBJ2-6, with the identity of the D gene unclear. The specimen sequenced was peripheral blood or thyroid tissue (not recorded which). This receptor has the CDR3 CASSPAAVVSGANVLTF. The sequenced DNA is TGTGCCAGCAGTCCGGCGGCGGTTGTCTCTGGGGCCAACGTCCTGACTTTC.